This T cell receptor (beta chain) was captured in a study of tumor-infiltrating lymphocytes in primary liver carcinoma. Study outcomes and limitations: It was tumor-adjacent and tumor-blood pairs that overlapped less than tumor region pairs did. The proportion of top clones found throughout all five tumor regions was only about 7.5-25%.

Reverse transcription of roughly 480 ng total RNA with a constant-region primer produced TCR beta cDNA. Slightly modified ARM-PCR with three nested multiplex PCR rounds yielded TCR beta libraries. A C-beta reverse primer was combined with TRBV1-TRBV30 forward primers in the first two PCR rounds, and each round had 10 cycles. TCRdb called the multiplex PCR reads again in MiXCR, with one record for every CDR3 protein. Here the sample spans fewer than 250,000 distinct CDR3 sequences, 85% being singletons. Concerning this clonotype: Its target is unknown.

Scientists recovered RNA and DNA together from around 20-30 mg of unsorted bulk tissue. The CDR3 consists of 16 residues. V was clipped by 8 bases and J by 2 bases; unmatched bases: 10. Germline assignment: CDR1 MDHEN and CDR2 SYDVKM. Specimen: tumor tissue from primary liver carcinoma. The chain employs TRBV28 and TRBJ2-3; 10 bases line up with TRBD2. This sequence originates from a man aged 40-49 years with primary liver carcinoma and hepatitis B virus infection. The CDR3, as DNA: TGTGCCAGCCCGGGAGGAGCGGGAGGGACCACAGATACGCAGTATTTT. Protein: CASPGGAGGTTDTQYF.